This T cell receptor (beta chain) was sequenced for a study of shared T cell receptors in the human thymus. The data were produced by immunoSEQ multiplex PCR, yet TCRdb's version contains in-frame clones alone and is incomplete. The table includes approximately 660,000 clones, more than 75% detected once. The ends lost 0 bases at V and 1 base at J; junction bases unmatched: 10. CDR1 and CDR2 (germline): SGHRS, YFSETQ. The CDR3 covers 19 residues. The sample was also linked to a second study, of human thymus T cells. This second report adds: Having surgery to correct congenital heart defects, healthy Finnish infants acted as the donors. The thymus was resected at corrective cardiac surgery. V and J genes seemed to be used with bias in thymic and blood repertoires. Highly overlapping thymic repertoires in unrelated individuals were reported by related research.

Sample: thymocytes. V is TRBV5-1 and J is TRBJ2-3, with 11 bases identical to TRBD2. This receptor was taken from a boy younger than two with a congenital heart defect. The CDR3 bases are TGCGCCAGCAGCTTGGGGGTACTAGCGGGAGTTTGGGGCACAGATACGCAGTATTTT. Its translation: CASSLGVLAGVWGTDTQYF.